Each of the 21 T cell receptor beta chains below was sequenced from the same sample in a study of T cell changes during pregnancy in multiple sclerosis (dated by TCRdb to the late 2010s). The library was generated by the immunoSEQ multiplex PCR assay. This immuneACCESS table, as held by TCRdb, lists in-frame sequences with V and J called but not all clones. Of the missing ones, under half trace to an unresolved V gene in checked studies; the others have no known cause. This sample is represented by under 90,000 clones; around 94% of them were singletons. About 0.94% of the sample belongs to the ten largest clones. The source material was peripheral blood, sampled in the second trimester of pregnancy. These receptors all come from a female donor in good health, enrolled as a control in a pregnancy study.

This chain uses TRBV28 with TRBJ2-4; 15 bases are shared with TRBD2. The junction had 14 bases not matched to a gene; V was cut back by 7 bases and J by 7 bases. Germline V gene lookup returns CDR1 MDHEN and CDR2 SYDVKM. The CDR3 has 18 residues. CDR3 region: CASKAGGLAGGPGNIQYF. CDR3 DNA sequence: TGTGCCAGCAAGGCAGGCGGACTAGCGGGAGGGCCGGGGAACATTCAGTACTTC.

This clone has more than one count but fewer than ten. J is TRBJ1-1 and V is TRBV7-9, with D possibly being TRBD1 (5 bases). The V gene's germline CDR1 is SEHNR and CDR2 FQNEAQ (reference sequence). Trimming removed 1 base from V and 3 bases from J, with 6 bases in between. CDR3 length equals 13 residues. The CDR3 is CASSLGTHTEAFF. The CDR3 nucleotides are TGTGCCAGCAGCTTAGGGACACACACTGAAGCTTTCTTT.

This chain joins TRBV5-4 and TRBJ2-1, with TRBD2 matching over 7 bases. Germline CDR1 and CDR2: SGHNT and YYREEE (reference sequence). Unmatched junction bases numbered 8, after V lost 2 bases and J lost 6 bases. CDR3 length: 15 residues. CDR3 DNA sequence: TGTGCCAGCAGCTTACTAGCGTCCGAGGTCAATGAGCAGTTCTTC. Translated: CASSLLASEVNEQFF.

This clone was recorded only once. This chain's CDR3 is CASSPEPSGYSYEQYF. In DNA form, the CDR3 reads TGCGCCAGCAGCCCCGAACCTAGCGGCTACTCCTACGAGCAGTACTTC. V usage is TRBV4-1 and J usage is TRBJ2-7; 7 bases are shared with TRBD2. The CDR3 runs to 16 residues. Germline V gives CDR1 MGHRA, CDR2 YSYEKL. J was trimmed by 0 bases and V by 4 bases; bases with no gene match: 9.

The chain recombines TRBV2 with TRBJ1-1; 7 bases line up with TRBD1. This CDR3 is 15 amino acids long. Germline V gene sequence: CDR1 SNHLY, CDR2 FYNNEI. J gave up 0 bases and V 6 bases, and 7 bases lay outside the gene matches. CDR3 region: CASSRDRNMNTEAFF. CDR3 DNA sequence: TGTGCCAGCAGCCGGGACAGAAACATGAACACTGAAGCTTTCTTT.

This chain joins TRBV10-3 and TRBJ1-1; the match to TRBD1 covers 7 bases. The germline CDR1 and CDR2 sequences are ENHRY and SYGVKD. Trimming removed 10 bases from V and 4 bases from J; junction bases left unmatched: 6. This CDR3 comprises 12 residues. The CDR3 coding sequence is TGTGCCACCCAACAGGGGCCCACTGAAGCTTTCTTT. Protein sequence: CATQQGPTEAFF.

The CDR3 bases are TGTGCCAGCAGTACAGGGGGGGGCCAGCCCCAGCATTTT. This translates into CASSTGGGQPQHF. The V call is TRBV2, the J call TRBJ1-5; 8 positions agree with TRBD1. The CDR3 totals 13 residues. Trimming cost V 5 bases and J 7 bases; bases outside gene matches: 4. Germline V gives CDR1 SNHLY, CDR2 FYNNEI.

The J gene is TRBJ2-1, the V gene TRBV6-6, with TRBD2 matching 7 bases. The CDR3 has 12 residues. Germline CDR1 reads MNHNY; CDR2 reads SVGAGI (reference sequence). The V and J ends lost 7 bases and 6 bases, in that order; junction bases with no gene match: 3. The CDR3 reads CASTAGANEQFF. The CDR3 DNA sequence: TGTGCCAGCACCGCGGGAGCCAATGAGCAGTTCTTC.

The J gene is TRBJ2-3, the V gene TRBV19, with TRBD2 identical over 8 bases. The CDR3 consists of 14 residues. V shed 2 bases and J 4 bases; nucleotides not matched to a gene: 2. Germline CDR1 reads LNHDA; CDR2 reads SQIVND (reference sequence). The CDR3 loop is CASSIREGSDTQYF. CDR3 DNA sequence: TGTGCCAGTAGTATACGGGAGGGCTCAGATACGCAGTATTTT.

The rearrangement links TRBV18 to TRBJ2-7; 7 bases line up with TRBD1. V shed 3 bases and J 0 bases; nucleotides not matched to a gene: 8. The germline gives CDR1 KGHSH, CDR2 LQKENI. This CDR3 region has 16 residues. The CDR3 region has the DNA TGTGCCAGCTCACCGCCCCAGACAGGGAGCTCCTACGAGCAGTACTTC. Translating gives CASSPPQTGSSYEQYF.

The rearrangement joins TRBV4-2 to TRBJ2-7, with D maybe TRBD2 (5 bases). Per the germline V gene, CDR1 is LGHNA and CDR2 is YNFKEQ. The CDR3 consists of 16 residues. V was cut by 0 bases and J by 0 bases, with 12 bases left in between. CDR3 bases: TGTGCCAGCAGCCAAGATAAGAGCGGTAGCTCCTACGAGCAGTACTTC. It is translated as CASSQDKSGSSYEQYF.

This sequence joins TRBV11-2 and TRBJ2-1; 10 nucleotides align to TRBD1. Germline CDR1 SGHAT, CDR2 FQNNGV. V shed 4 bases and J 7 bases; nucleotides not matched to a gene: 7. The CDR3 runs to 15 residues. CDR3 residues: CASSSRDRGQNEQFF. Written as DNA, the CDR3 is TGTGCCAGCAGCTCCCGGGACAGGGGTCAGAATGAGCAGTTCTTC.

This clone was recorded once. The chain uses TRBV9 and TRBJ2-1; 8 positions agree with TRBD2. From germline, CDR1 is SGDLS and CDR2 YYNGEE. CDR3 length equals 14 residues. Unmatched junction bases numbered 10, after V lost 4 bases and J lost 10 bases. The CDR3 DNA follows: TGTGCCAGCAGCAACCCGGGACTAGGTGGCGAGCAGTTCTTC. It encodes CASSNPGLGGEQFF.

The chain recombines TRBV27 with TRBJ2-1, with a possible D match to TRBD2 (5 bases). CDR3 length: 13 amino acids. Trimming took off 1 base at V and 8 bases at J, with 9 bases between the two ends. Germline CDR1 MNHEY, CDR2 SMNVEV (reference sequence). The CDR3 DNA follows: TGTGCCAGCAGTTTATACGGGAATTATGAGCAGTTCTTC. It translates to CASSLYGNYEQFF.

CDR3 sequence: CASSLSLAADNEQFF. For the CDR3, the DNA is TGTGCCAGCTCACTATCTTTAGCGGCTGACAATGAGCAGTTCTTC. The chain uses TRBV18 and TRBJ2-1; D possibly corresponds to TRBD2 (6 bases). Germline values: CDR1 KGHSH, CDR2 LQKENI. The CDR3 extends over 15 amino acids. Trimming pared 4 bases from V and 5 bases from J, leaving 15 bases between.

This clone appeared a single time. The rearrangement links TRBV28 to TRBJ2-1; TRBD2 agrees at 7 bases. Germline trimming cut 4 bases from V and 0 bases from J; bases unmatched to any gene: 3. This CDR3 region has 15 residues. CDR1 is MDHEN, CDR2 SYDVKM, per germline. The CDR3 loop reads CASSSSSGSYNEQFF. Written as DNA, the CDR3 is TGTGCCAGCAGTTCCTCTAGCGGCTCCTACAATGAGCAGTTCTTC.

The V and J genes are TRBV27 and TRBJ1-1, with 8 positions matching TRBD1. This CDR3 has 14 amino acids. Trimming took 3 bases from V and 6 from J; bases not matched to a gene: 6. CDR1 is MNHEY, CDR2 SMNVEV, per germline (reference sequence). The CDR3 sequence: CASSFQGALSEAFF. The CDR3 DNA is TGTGCCAGCAGTTTTCAGGGGGCTCTCTCTGAAGCTTTCTTT.

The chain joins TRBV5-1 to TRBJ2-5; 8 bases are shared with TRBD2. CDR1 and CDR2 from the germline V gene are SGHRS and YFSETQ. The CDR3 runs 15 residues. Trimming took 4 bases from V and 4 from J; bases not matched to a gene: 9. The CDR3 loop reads CASSLESSGTETQYF. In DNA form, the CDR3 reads TGCGCCAGCAGCCTCGAAAGTAGCGGGACAGAGACCCAGTACTTC.

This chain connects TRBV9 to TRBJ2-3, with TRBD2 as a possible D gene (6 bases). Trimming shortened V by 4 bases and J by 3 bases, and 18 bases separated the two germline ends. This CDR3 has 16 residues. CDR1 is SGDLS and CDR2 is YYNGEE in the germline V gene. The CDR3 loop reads CASSLRSGTLTDTQYF. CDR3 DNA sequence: TGTGCCAGCAGCCTGAGGTCCGGGACTTTAACAGATACGCAGTATTTT.

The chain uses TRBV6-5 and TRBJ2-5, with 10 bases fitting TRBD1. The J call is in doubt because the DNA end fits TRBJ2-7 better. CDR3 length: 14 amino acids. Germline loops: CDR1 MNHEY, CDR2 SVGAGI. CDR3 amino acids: CASSRGDRGYEQYF. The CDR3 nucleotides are TGTGCCAGCAGTAGGGGGGACAGGGGCTACGAGCAGTACTTC.

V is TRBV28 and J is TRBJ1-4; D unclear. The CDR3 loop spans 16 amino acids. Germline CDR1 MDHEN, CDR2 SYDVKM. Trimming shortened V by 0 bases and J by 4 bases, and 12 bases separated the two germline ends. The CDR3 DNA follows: TGTGCCAGCAGTTTATGGGACGGACTTAATAATGAAAAACTGTTTTTT. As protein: CASSLWDGLNNEKLFF.